These 18 T cell receptor beta chains came from one sample sequenced in a study of blood T cell repertoires in COVID-19. Data came from immunoSEQ multiplex PCR; TCRdb stores just in-frame clones and leaves some out. The sample yields roughly 410,000 clones, about 88% seen once. Sequenced input: peripheral blood. The receptors derive from a woman between 35 and 50 years old with COVID-19, enrolled during active disease.

This chain uses TRBV7-2 with TRBJ2-3; D is perhaps TRBD2 (6 bases). Germline values: CDR1 SGHTA, CDR2 FQGNSA. The CDR3 covers 15 residues. V was trimmed by 1 base and J by 4 bases, leaving 12 bases between them. CDR3 sequence: CASSLVIAAPDTQYF. CDR3 nucleotides: TGTGCCAGCAGCTTAGTGATAGCGGCGCCAGATACGCAGTATTTT.

The chain is built from TRBV24-1 and TRBJ2-1; 8 bases fit TRBD2. V lost 1 base and J lost 6; bases outside the gene matches: 4. Germline loops: CDR1 KGHDR, CDR2 SFDVKD. This CDR3 has 15 residues. CDR3 in amino acids: CATSDFGGAPNEQFF. The CDR3 bases are TGTGCCACCAGTGATTTCGGGGGGGCGCCCAATGAGCAGTTCTTC.

The table lists this clone with a count of one. V gene TRBV19 combines with J gene TRBJ1-5; TRBD1 agrees at 8 bases. The V segment lost 8 bases and the J segment 6 bases; nucleotides outside the gene matches: 9. The CDR3 extends over 14 amino acids. Germline CDR1 LNHDA, CDR2 SQIVND (reference sequence). The CDR3 coding sequence is TGTGCCAGTGAGCCAGGACAGGGTCGTCAGCCCCAGCATTTT. It yields the protein CASEPGQGRQPQHF.

The chain couples TRBV11-2 to TRBJ2-5; D perhaps matches TRBD2 (5 bases). Germline loops: CDR1 SGHAT, CDR2 FQNNGV. V gave up 2 bases and J gave up 1 base, with 17 bases separating them. The CDR3 covers 17 residues. CDR3 amino acids: CASSLFGVGVFQETQYF. Here the CDR3 DNA reads TGTGCCAGCAGCTTATTCGGGGTCGGGGTATTCCAAGAGACCCAGTACTTC.

The chain uses TRBV28 and TRBJ1-2; no clear D gene. This CDR3 comprises 17 residues. The V gene's germline CDR1 is MDHEN and CDR2 SYDVKM. With 2 bases removed from V and 4 bases from J, the gap between germline ends came to 20 bases. DNA for the CDR3: TGTGCCAGCAGTTTACGGCCAGGCGTGGCCGACGGCTATGGCTACACCTTC. Amino acids: CASSLRPGVADGYGYTF.

This chain connects TRBV7-9 to TRBJ1-1; 8 bases match TRBD1. V shed 5 bases, J shed 1 base, and the junction held 6 bases outside the gene matches. The V gene's germline CDR1 is SEHNR and CDR2 FQNEAQ (reference sequence). The CDR3 consists of 15 residues. The DNA of the CDR3 is TGTGCCAGCAGCGTAAGGGACAGGCCGAACACTGAAGCTTTCTTT. Translated, it gives CASSVRDRPNTEAFF.

This sequence joins TRBV19 and TRBJ1-1; D is possibly TRBD1 (5 bases). Trimming left V 9 bases short and J 6 bases short, with 17 bases between. The CDR3 covers 13 residues. Germline CDR1 is LNHDA and CDR2 is SQIVND (reference sequence). The CDR3 DNA reads TGTGCCAGCGAACCAGGGTCATCTTCTGAAGCTTTCTTT. Its translation is CASEPGSSSEAFF.

The chain uses TRBV6-2 or TRBV6-3 and TRBJ1-1, with 8 bases identical to TRBD1. Per germline, CDR1 MNHEY and CDR2 SVGEGT. J was trimmed by 2 bases and V by 6 bases; bases with no gene match: 5. The CDR3 covers 14 residues. The chain's CDR3 is CASSSGQVNTEAFF. The CDR3 DNA follows: TGTGCCAGCAGCTCGGGACAGGTCAACACTGAAGCTTTCTTT.

The chain is built from TRBV9 and TRBJ1-3, with 8 nucleotides matching TRBD1. The V and J ends lost 4 bases and 6 bases, in that order; junction bases with no gene match: 9. There are 15 residues in the CDR3. The germline CDR1 and CDR2 sequences are SGDLS and YYNGEE. The CDR3: CASSPRQGALNTIYF. The CDR3 DNA follows: TGTGCCAGCAGCCCCAGGCAGGGGGCATTAAACACCATATATTTT.

The CDR3 DNA is TGTGCCAGCACCCGGGACAGGGGAATGCCTGAAGCTTTCTTT. Translation gives CASTRDRGMPEAFF. J is TRBJ1-1 and V is TRBV2; 10 positions agree with TRBD1. The CDR3 has 14 residues. Losses at the gene ends were 7 bases for V and 6 bases for J; bases not matched to a gene: 8. Germline CDR1 and CDR2: SNHLY and FYNNEI.

This clone was counted a single time. One junction end disagrees with the germline gene, perhaps due to a read error. The J gene is TRBJ2-7, the V gene TRBV4-2; 8 bases are shared with TRBD1. Per germline, CDR1 LGHNA and CDR2 YNFKEQ. This CDR3 region has 16 residues. For the CDR3, the DNA is TGTACCAGCAGCCGGCAAAAGGGACAGGCCGCCTACGAGCAGTACTTC. Its protein is CTSSRQKGQAAYEQYF.

The chain employs TRBV27 and TRBJ2-5, with D possibly TRBD2 on 7 matching bases. Germline V CDR1 and CDR2: MNHEY, SMNVEV (reference sequence). The CDR3 runs to 14 residues. V was pared by 7 bases and J by 4 bases, with 16 bases between. The chain's CDR3 is CASKEGGNRETQYF. CDR3 bases: TGTGCCAGCAAAGAGGGGGGGAATCGAGAGACCCAGTACTTC.

The chain is built from TRBV4-3 and TRBJ2-7, with a weak D call TRBD1 (5 bases). Germline V gene data show CDR1 as LGHNA and CDR2 as YSLEER. Trimming took 1 base from V and 0 from J, leaving 7 bases between them. CDR3 length: 14 amino acids. This CDR3 reads CASSQGQNSYEQYF. CDR3 bases: TGCGCCAGCAGCCAAGGACAGAACTCCTACGAGCAGTACTTC.

The chain uses TRBV27 and TRBJ2-1, with D tentatively TRBD1 (5 bases). Deletions cut 6 bases from V and 9 bases from J, with 15 bases between. Germline V gene sequence: CDR1 MNHEY, CDR2 SMNVEV (reference sequence). The CDR3 totals 13 residues. The CDR3 DNA reads as TGTGCCAGCAGGTCATACCGCAGGGCTGAGCAGTTCTTC. Its translation: CASRSYRRAEQFF.

The V gene is TRBV18, the J gene TRBJ1-5; tentative D call: TRBD1 (5 bases). CDR1 is KGHSH, CDR2 LQKENI, per germline. This CDR3 spans 15 amino acids. Trimming cost V 4 bases and J 5 bases, with 15 bases left between them. The CDR3 DNA is TGTGCCAGCTCACGAGTGAGGGACTGGGATCAGCCCCAGCATTTT. Residues: CASSRVRDWDQPQHF.

Concerning this clone: The same CDR3 is also encoded by other DNA sequences in this sample. The chain has TRBV10-3 and TRBJ1-2; no reliable D call. The CDR3 consists of 14 residues. Trimming cost V 0 bases and J 1 base, with 6 bases left between them. The germline CDR1 and CDR2 sequences are ENHRY and SYGVKD. The CDR3 nucleotides are TGTGCCATCAGTGAGTCGCGGGGTAACTATGGCTACACCTTC. Its protein is CAISESRGNYGYTF.

This clone has just a few counts. The genes are TRBV5-1 and TRBJ1-1; 9 nucleotides line up with TRBD1. Germline lookup yields CDR1 SGHRS and CDR2 YFSETQ. The CDR3 runs 19 residues. Germline trimming cut 5 bases from V and 8 bases from J; bases unmatched to any gene: 25. CDR3 protein: CASRLFRDRDKGGGAEAFF. The CDR3 DNA reads TGCGCCAGCAGACTCTTTCGGGACAGGGATAAGGGAGGAGGAGCCGAAGCTTTCTTT.

In DNA, the CDR3 is TGTGCCACCAGCAGAGATACAGGGAGCCAGTACTTC. Translation gives CATSRDTGSQYF. The rearrangement links TRBV15 to TRBJ2-7; possible D gene TRBD1, 6 bases. Germline V lookup: CDR1 LNHNV, CDR2 YYDKDF (reference sequence). The CDR3 runs 12 residues. The germline V and J ends were trimmed by 0 bases and 10 bases, with 10 bases remaining between them.